This TCR beta chain derives from a study of response to subunit inactivated influenza vaccine. TCRdb passed the RT-PCR reads through MiXCR, listing each CDR3 protein once. The sample has fewer than 600,000 distinct CDR3 sequences; approximately 7.3% are singletons. The table lists this clonotype with many counts. Germline V gene data show CDR1 as DFQATT and CDR2 as SNEGSKA (reference sequence). The V gene end was trimmed by 6 bases and the J gene end by 5 bases; junction bases not matched to a gene: 15. There are 15 residues in the CDR3. The clonotype comes from a man between 50 and 75 years old who received an inactivated influenza vaccine. J is TRBJ2-7 and V is TRBV20-1; 8 bases match TRBD1. This material consisted of PBMCs from blood, taken less than 30 months after vaccination. CDR3: CSAGGRTGNIHEQYF. The CDR3 DNA is TGCAGTGCCGGGGGTAGGACAGGGAATATCCACGAGCAGTACTTC.